These 2 T cell receptor beta chains originate from one sample sequenced in a study of blood T cells in healthy people across ages. Combining a sample-barcoded 5' primer with a J-beta primer mix, a second PCR ran for roughly 6 to 11 cycles. MiXCR, run by TCRdb on the 5' RACE reads, gives a single entry per CDR3 protein. The table shows about 1.1 million distinct CDR3 sequences, with 30% to 40% occurring only once. The sequenced sample consisted of blood. Receptors originate from a man younger than 35 in good health.

The chain employs TRBV5-1 and TRBJ2-2; 7 bases are a match to TRBD2. Trimming cost V 2 bases and J 0 bases; bases outside gene matches: 4. The CDR3 extends over 16 amino acids. Germline-derived CDR1 and CDR2 are SGHRS and YFSETQ. The CDR3 nucleotides are TGCGCCAGCAGCTTATCGACTAGCCCGAACACCGGGGAGCTGTTTTTT. Its protein product is CASSLSTSPNTGELFF.

Turning to this clonotype: This may be a read error, as it is one base from a much larger clone. The chain uses TRBV7-9 and TRBJ2-5, with D hard to call. From germline, CDR1 is SEHNR and CDR2 FQNEAQ (reference sequence). V was clipped by 6 bases and J by 11 bases, with 19 bases between them. This CDR3 is 13 amino acids long. CDR3 region: CASSGLNTNEQYF. The CDR3 coding sequence is TGTGCCAGCAGTGGGCTTAACACCAATGAGCAGTACTTC.